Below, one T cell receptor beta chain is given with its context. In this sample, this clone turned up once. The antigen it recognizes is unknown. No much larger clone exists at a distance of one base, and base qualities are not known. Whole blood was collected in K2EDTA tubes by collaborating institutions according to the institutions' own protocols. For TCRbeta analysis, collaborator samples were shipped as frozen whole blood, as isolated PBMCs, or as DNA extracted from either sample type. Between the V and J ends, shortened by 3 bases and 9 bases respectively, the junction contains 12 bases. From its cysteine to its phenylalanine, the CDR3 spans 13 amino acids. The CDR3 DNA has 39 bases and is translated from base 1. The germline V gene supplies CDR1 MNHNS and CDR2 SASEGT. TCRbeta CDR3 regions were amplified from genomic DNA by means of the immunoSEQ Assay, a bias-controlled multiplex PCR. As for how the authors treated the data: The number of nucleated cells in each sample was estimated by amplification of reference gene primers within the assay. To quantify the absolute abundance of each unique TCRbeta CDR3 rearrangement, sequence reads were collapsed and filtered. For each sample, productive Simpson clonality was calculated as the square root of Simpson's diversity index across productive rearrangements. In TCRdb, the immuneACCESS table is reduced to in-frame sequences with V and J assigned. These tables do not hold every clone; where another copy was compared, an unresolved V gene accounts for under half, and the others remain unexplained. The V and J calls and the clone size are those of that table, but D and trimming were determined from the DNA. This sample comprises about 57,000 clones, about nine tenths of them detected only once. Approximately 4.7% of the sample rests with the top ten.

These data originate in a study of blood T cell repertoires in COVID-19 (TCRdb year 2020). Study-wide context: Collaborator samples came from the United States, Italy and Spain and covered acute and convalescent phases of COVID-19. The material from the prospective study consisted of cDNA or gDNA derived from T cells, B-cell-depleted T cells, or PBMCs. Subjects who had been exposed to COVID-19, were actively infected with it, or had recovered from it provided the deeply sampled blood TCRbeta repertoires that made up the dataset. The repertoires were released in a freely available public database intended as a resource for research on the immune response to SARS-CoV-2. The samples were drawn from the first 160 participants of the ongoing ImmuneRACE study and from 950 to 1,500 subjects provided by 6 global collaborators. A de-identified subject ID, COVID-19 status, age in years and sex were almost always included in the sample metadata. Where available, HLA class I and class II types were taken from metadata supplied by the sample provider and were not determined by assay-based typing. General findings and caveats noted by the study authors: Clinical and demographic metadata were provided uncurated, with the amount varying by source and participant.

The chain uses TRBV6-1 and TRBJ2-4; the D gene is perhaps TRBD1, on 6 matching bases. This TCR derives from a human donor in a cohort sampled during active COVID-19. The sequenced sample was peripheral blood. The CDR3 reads CASSDGGHFIQYF. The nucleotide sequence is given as TGTGCCAGCAGTGATGGGGGACATTTCATTCAGTACTTC.